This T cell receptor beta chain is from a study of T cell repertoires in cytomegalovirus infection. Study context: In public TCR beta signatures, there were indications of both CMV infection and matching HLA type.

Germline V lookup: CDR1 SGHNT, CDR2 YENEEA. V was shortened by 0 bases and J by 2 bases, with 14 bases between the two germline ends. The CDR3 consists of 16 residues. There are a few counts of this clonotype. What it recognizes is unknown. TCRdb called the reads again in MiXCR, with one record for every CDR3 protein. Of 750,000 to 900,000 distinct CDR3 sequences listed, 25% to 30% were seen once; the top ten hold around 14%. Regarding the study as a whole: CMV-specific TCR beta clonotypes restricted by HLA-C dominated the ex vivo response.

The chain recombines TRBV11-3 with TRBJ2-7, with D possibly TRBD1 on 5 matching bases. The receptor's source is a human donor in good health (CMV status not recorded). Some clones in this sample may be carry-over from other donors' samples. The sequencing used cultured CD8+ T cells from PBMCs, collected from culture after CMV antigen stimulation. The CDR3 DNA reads TGTGCCAGCAGCTTAGATGAACAGGTTTCGACCTACGAGCAGTACGTC. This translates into CASSLDEQVSTYEQYV.